The 31 T cell receptor beta chains reported below all come from one sample, sequenced in a study of identifying expanded T cells in peripheral blood. TCRdb's table, derived via immunoSEQ multiplex PCR, lists solely in-frame clones and lacks some. The sample includes some 81,000 clones, 84% seen only once; the top ten take more than 15%. Sequencing was performed on blood. Receptor source: a person aged 18 to 75 in good health.

V is TRBV9 and J is TRBJ2-3; 12 bases map to TRBD2. The germline V gene has CDR1 SGDLS and CDR2 YYNGEE. The CDR3 is 15 amino acids. J lost 5 bases, V lost 0 bases, and 1 base had no gene match. The CDR3: CASSVGGLAGDTQYF. The CDR3 DNA reads TGTGCCAGCAGCGTAGGGGGACTAGCGGGAGATACGCAGTATTTT.

The V call is TRBV29-1, the J call TRBJ2-1; D ambiguous. The V gene's germline CDR1 is SQVTM and CDR2 ANQGSEA. This CDR3 contains 12 residues. Trimming stripped 6 bases from V and 7 bases from J, with 13 bases between. CDR3 nucleotide sequence: TGCAGCGTGGGCGACCCCAGTAATGAGCAGTTCTTC. Its translation is CSVGDPSNEQFF.

The chain carries TRBV28 and TRBJ1-1; D is uncertain. Trimming took off 2 bases at V and 5 bases at J, with 12 bases between the two ends. This CDR3 contains 14 residues. The germline V gene encodes CDR1 MDHEN and CDR2 SYDVKM. CDR3 loop: CASSLIAVGTEAFF. For the CDR3, the DNA is TGTGCCAGCAGTTTAATCGCGGTTGGGACTGAAGCTTTCTTT.

This chain links TRBV29-1 with TRBJ2-2; 7 bases are shared with TRBD1. Trimming took 7 bases from V and 0 from J; bases not matched to a gene: 2. CDR3 length: 13 residues. Germline V gene data show CDR1 as SQVTM and CDR2 as ANQGSEA. CDR3 sequence: CSGDSANTGELFF. The CDR3 nucleotides are TGCAGCGGGGACAGTGCGAACACCGGGGAGCTGTTTTTT.

V and J are TRBV19 and TRBJ2-3; 7 bases map to TRBD2. Trimming removed 3 bases from V and 2 bases from J; junction bases left unmatched: 2. In germline, CDR1 is LNHDA, CDR2 SQIVND (reference sequence). This CDR3 has 14 amino acids. Here the CDR3 DNA reads TGTGCCAGTAGTATCCTAGCGGACACAGATACGCAGTATTTT. The encoded protein is CASSILADTDTQYF.

The chain couples TRBV11-3 to TRBJ2-5; 7 positions match TRBD2. Unmatched junction bases numbered 5, after V lost 3 bases and J lost 4 bases. The CDR3 consists of 14 residues. Germline V gene data show CDR1 as SGHNT and CDR2 as YENEEA. Written as DNA, the CDR3 is TGTGCCAGCAGCTTCCGCGGGAGTGCAGAGACCCAGTACTTC. Protein sequence: CASSFRGSAETQYF.

The chain recombines TRBV18 with TRBJ2-3; D possibly matches TRBD1 or TRBD2 (6 bases each). V shed 10 bases and J shed 2 bases, with 13 bases lying between them. The CDR3 extends over 13 amino acids. Germline V gene lookup returns CDR1 KGHSH and CDR2 LQKENI. CDR3 amino acids: CATEGGLTDTQYF. The CDR3, as DNA: TGTGCCACCGAGGGGGGCCTCACAGATACGCAGTATTTT.

The chain recombines TRBV2 with TRBJ2-1; no clear D gene. The germline V gene encodes CDR1 SNHLY and CDR2 FYNNEI. Trimming cost V 1 base and J 4 bases, with 5 bases left between them. This CDR3 is 13 amino acids long. This chain's CDR3 is CASSEDRYNEQFF. For the CDR3, the DNA is TGTGCCAGCAGTGAAGACAGATACAATGAGCAGTTCTTC.

V and J are TRBV28 and TRBJ2-5; D is perhaps TRBD2 (5 bases). This CDR3 has 11 amino acids. Germline CDR1 and CDR2: MDHEN and SYDVKM. V was clipped by 10 bases and J by 5 bases, with 11 bases between them. DNA for the CDR3: TGTGCCACCAGGACTCAGGAGACCCAGTACTTC. Translation gives CATRTQETQYF.

The gene calls are TRBV18 and TRBJ2-7; D is ambiguous. Germline assignment: CDR1 KGHSH and CDR2 LQKENI. The CDR3 is 13 residues long. V was trimmed by 3 bases and J by 0 bases, leaving 6 bases between them. CDR3 amino acids: CASSPGSSYEQYF. The CDR3, as DNA: TGTGCCAGCTCACCGGGCAGCTCCTACGAGCAGTACTTC. The complete variable domain, with remaining parts taken from reference TRBV18 and TRBJ2-7, reads NAGVMQNPRHLVRRRGQEARLRCSPMKGHSHVYWYRQLPEEGLKFMVYLQKENIIDESGMPKERFSAEFPKEGPSILRIQQVVRGDSAAYFCASSPGSSYEQYFGPGTRLTVT.

This chain joins TRBV28 and TRBJ1-5, with a possible D match to TRBD1 (5 bases). The CDR3 totals 16 residues. The germline gives CDR1 MDHEN, CDR2 SYDVKM. With 2 bases removed from V and 7 bases from J, the gap between germline ends came to 18 bases. In nucleotides, the CDR3 is TGTGCCAGCAGTTTACCGCCCGGGACGGGGGGACAGCCCCAGCATTTT. This gives the protein CASSLPPGTGGQPQHF.

This chain links TRBV27 with TRBJ1-4; unclear D gene. The CDR3 length is 14 residues. The V end was cut by 3 bases, the J end by 3 bases, with 8 bases between. The germline CDR1 and CDR2 sequences are MNHEY and SMNVEV (reference sequence). CDR3 residues: CASSFVGANEKLFF. The CDR3 region has the DNA TGTGCCAGCAGTTTCGTTGGGGCTAATGAAAAACTGTTTTTT.

The chain employs TRBV9 and TRBJ1-2; 9 bases are a match to TRBD1. V trimming: 0 bases; J trimming: 3 bases; junction bases outside the gene matches: 6. Germline assignment: CDR1 SGDLS and CDR2 YYNGEE. The CDR3 is made up of 16 amino acids. The CDR3 DNA follows: TGTGCCAGCAGCGTAGCAGCCCGGACAGGGGACTATGGCTACACCTTC. Protein sequence: CASSVAARTGDYGYTF.

V and J are TRBV19 and TRBJ2-5; no clear D. The V and J ends lost 8 bases and 4 bases respectively, with 8 bases between them. This CDR3 comprises 11 residues. The germline V gene encodes CDR1 LNHDA and CDR2 SQIVND (reference sequence). The CDR3 sequence is CASSSGETQYF. CDR3 nucleotide sequence: TGTGCCAGTTCCTCCGGAGAGACCCAGTACTTC.

This clone was detected only once. The chain joins TRBV19 to TRBJ2-1; no definite D call. This CDR3 is built from 14 residues. Germline CDR1 is LNHDA and CDR2 is SQIVND (reference sequence). Deletions cut 1 base from V and 7 bases from J, with 11 bases between. CDR3 nucleotides: TGTGCCAGTAGTATAGCGGGCTCTCTGAATGAGCAGTTCTTC. It translates to CASSIAGSLNEQFF. The variable domain in full, with the rest retrieved from reference TRBV19 and TRBJ2-1, is DGGITQSPKYLFRKEGQNVTLSCEQNLNHDAMYWYRQDPGQGLRLIYYSQIVNDFQKGDIAEGYSVSREKKESFPLTVTSAQKNPTAFYLCASSIAGSLNEQFFGPGTRLTVL.

The chain joins TRBV7-3 to TRBJ1-1; D possibly corresponds to TRBD1 (5 bases). Germline CDR1 is SGHTA and CDR2 is FQGTGA. The V end was cut by 5 bases, the J end by 4 bases, with 17 bases between. The CDR3 sequence is 15 residues long. In DNA, the CDR3 is TGTGCCAGCAGCCCAGTGGGGGTCCGGGGCACTGAAGCTTTCTTT. Its protein is CASSPVGVRGTEAFF.

The chain couples TRBV29-1 to TRBJ2-2; perhaps TRBD2 as D (6 bases). The CDR3 runs 13 residues. Trimming pared 6 bases from V and 10 bases from J, leaving 18 bases between. Germline V gene lookup returns CDR1 SQVTM and CDR2 ANQGSEA. The CDR3 sequence is CSVDLLATTELFF. The DNA for the CDR3 is TGCAGCGTCGATCTACTAGCAACTACGGAGCTGTTTTTT.

J is TRBJ1-1 and V is TRBV25-1, with D unresolved. The CDR3 covers 15 residues. Looked up from germline, CDR1 is MGHDK and CDR2 is SYGVNS. The V and J ends lost 4 bases and 0 bases respectively, with 12 bases between them. CDR3 residues: CASSARLGMNTEAFF. The CDR3 DNA sequence: TGTGCCAGCAGTGCCAGGCTAGGTATGAACACTGAAGCTTTCTTT.

The chain couples TRBV28 to TRBJ1-5, with D tentatively TRBD1 (5 bases). V was cut by 3 bases and J by 3 bases, with 15 bases left in between. This CDR3 has 16 residues. Germline V CDR1 and CDR2: MDHEN, SYDVKM. CDR3 sequence (DNA): TGTGCCAGCAGTTTCCCGGGGGAGGCCTACAATCAGCCCCAGCATTTT. The encoded protein is CASSFPGEAYNQPQHF.

The chain employs TRBV5-1 and TRBJ1-2; 10 bases fit TRBD1. Germline lookup yields CDR1 SGHRS and CDR2 YFSETQ. The CDR3 is 15 amino acids. Germline trimming cut 4 bases from V and 4 bases from J; bases unmatched to any gene: 7. CDR3 protein: CASSQGQGVTYGYTF. DNA for the CDR3: TGCGCCAGCAGCCAAGGACAGGGGGTCACCTATGGCTACACCTTC.

The table lists this clone with a count of one. This chain links TRBV7-9 with TRBJ2-3; possibly TRBD1 or TRBD2 for D (5 bases each). V lost 7 bases, J lost 3 bases, and 17 bases lay in between. The CDR3 spans 15 residues. Germline loops: CDR1 SEHNR, CDR2 FQNEAQ (reference sequence). The CDR3 DNA reads TGTGCCAGCACCCTACTAGGGGAAGGGACAGATACGCAGTATTTT. Translating it yields CASTLLGEGTDTQYF. Combining the CDR3 with reference TRBV7-9 and TRBJ2-3 gives the whole variable domain DTGVSQNPRHKITKRGQNVTFRCDPISEHNRLYWYRQTLGQGPEFLTYFQNEAQLEKSRLLSDRFSAERPKGSFSTLEIQRTEQGDSAMYLCASTLLGEGTDTQYFGPGTRLTVL.

This chain connects TRBV28 to TRBJ2-7, with 10 bases aligning to TRBD1. Germline assignment: CDR1 MDHEN and CDR2 SYDVKM. The CDR3 is 14 residues long. The V segment lost 2 bases and the J segment 4 bases; nucleotides outside the gene matches: 2. Here the CDR3 DNA reads TGTGCCAGCAGTTTAGGGACAGGGGCATACGAGCAGTACTTC. Protein sequence: CASSLGTGAYEQYF.

The chain recombines TRBV5-6 with TRBJ1-1; the D is unclear. V lost 1 base and J 2 bases, leaving 6 bases between the germline ends. Germline V gives CDR1 SGHDT, CDR2 YYEEEE. CDR3 length: 13 amino acids. The DNA of the CDR3 is TGTGCCAGCAGCTTGCCCCCTAACACTGAAGCTTTCTTT. Translated: CASSLPPNTEAFF. Using reference TRBV5-6 and TRBJ1-1 for the parts outside the CDR3, the full variable domain is DAGVTQSPTHLIKTRGQQVTLRCSPKSGHDTVSWYQQALGQGPQFIFQYYEEEERQRGNFPDRFSGHQFPNYSSELNVNALLLGDSALYLCASSLPPNTEAFFGQGTRLTVV.

The CDR3 DNA reads as TGTGCCAGCAGCTTGGGTAGGGGGGTGGATACGCAGTATTTT. This translates into CASSLGRGVDTQYF. The chain carries TRBV11-3 and TRBJ2-3; perhaps D is TRBD1 or TRBD2 (6 bases each). CDR3 length equals 14 residues. CDR1 and CDR2 from the germline V gene are SGHNT and YENEEA. V lost 3 bases and J 6 bases, leaving 13 bases between the germline ends.

V usage is TRBV18 and J usage is TRBJ2-4, with D maybe TRBD1 (5 bases). Trimming shortened V by 2 bases and J by 5 bases, and 19 bases separated the two germline ends. The CDR3 has 17 amino acids. Germline V CDR1 and CDR2: KGHSH, LQKENI. The CDR3 loop reads CASSPISGALSQNIQYF. CDR3 DNA: TGTGCCAGCTCACCAATATCTGGGGCGTTGTCCCAAAACATTCAGTACTTC.

The chain carries TRBV7-2 and TRBJ2-2; D is perhaps TRBD2 (6 bases). V dropped 2 bases and J dropped 1 base, with 11 bases sitting between them. CDR3 length: 16 residues. In germline, CDR1 is SGHTA, CDR2 FQGNSA. The CDR3 DNA follows: TGTGCCAGCAGCTTAACGGGACTGGTGAACACCGGGGAGCTGTTTTTT. It is translated as CASSLTGLVNTGELFF.

This clone appeared a single time. The chain links TRBV7-9 to TRBJ2-5; D unresolved. The V gene's germline CDR1 is SEHNR and CDR2 FQNEAQ (reference sequence). This CDR3 spans 12 amino acids. Trimming took off 3 bases at V and 0 bases at J, with 2 bases between the two ends. This CDR3 reads CASSLYQETQYF. CDR3 DNA: TGTGCCAGCAGCTTGTACCAAGAGACCCAGTACTTC.

This clone was recorded a few times. V and J are TRBV6-6 and TRBJ2-7, with D possibly matching TRBD1 (5 bases). This CDR3 spans 13 amino acids. CDR1 and CDR2 (germline): MNHNY, SVGAGI (reference sequence). Trimming left V 10 bases short and J 1 base short, with 14 bases between. In DNA, the CDR3 is TGTGCCACCACAGGCTCCCGTTCCTACGAGCAGTACTTC. This gives the protein CATTGSRSYEQYF.

The chain employs TRBV2 and TRBJ2-7; a possible D gene is TRBD2 (6 bases). CDR1 and CDR2 from the germline V gene are SNHLY and FYNNEI. This CDR3 has 15 residues. V was clipped by 2 bases and J by 2 bases, with 13 bases between them. DNA for the CDR3: TGTGCCAGCAGTGAATCCAGGGAGGCTACCTACGAGCAGTACTTC. Translated: CASSESREATYEQYF. Drawing the rest from reference TRBV2 and TRBJ2-7, the complete variable domain is EPEVTQTPSHQVTQMGQEVILRCVPISNHLYFYWYRQILGQKVEFLVSFYNNEISEKSEIFDDQFSVERPDGSNFTLKIRSTKLEDSAMYFCASSESREATYEQYFGPGTRLTVT.

The chain employs TRBV6-5 and TRBJ2-7; D gene ambiguous. There are 13 residues in the CDR3. Germline V gene data show CDR1 as MNHEY and CDR2 as SVGAGI. V was pared by 7 bases and J by 0 bases, with 10 bases between. CDR3: CASTGRSSYEQYF. CDR3 coding DNA: TGTGCCAGCACCGGACGGAGCTCCTACGAGCAGTACTTC.

J is TRBJ1-2 and V is TRBV10-3, with TRBD1 as a possible D gene (5 bases). This CDR3 contains 16 residues. The V end lost 0 bases, the J end lost 3 bases, and 14 bases lay between the germline ends. Germline V gene data show CDR1 as ENHRY and CDR2 as SYGVKD. The CDR3 loop reads CAISESPQVRDYGYTF. The CDR3 bases are TGTGCCATCAGTGAGTCGCCACAGGTTAGGGACTATGGCTACACCTTC.